This TCR beta chain was found in a study of graft-versus-host responses after intestinal transplantation. Study information: Induction with anti-thymocyte globulin, then tacrolimus and steroids for around three years, was given to all recipients.

Produced via immunoSEQ multiplex PCR; TCRdb's table is partial and in-frame only. The repertoire includes around 6,000 clones, 22% of them detected once, and approximately 5.1% sits in the top ten. Study observations and caveats: The study associated peak circulating GvH clone levels with early post-transplant HvG declines. Elevated graft-versus-host to host-versus-graft clonal ratios in allografts were recorded for patients with graft-donor T cell macrochimerism.

Trimming removed 5 bases from V and 1 base from J, with 6 bases in between. This CDR3 has 13 amino acids. The germline V gene has CDR1 ENHRY and CDR2 SYGVKD. This specimen was alloreactive CD4+ T cells from a mixed lymphocyte reaction culture, taken before transplantation. Subset here: CFSE-low proliferating T cells sorted from roughly six-day pre-transplant mixed lymphocyte reaction (GvH or HvG direction). The chain is built from TRBV10-3 and TRBJ1-5; no clear D. The receptor comes from a human patient who was an organ donor for intestinal transplantation. The CDR3 DNA sequence: TGTGCCATCAGTTCACAGAGCAATCAGCCCCAGCATTTT. Translated, it gives CAISSQSNQPQHF.